What follows are 11 T cell receptor beta chains derived from one specimen sequenced in a study of cytomegalovirus exposure and HLA in healthy donors. Profiling relied on immunoSEQ multiplex PCR, and the TCRdb table lists in-frame clones only, not all of them. Of approximately 230,000 clones in the sample, about 90% are singletons; the top ten hold about 12%. Sequences were obtained from PBMCs. The receptors derive from a man between 18 and 35 years old in good health and CMV-seropositive.

The V call is TRBV6-5, the J call TRBJ2-7, with 9 bases that match TRBD1. Germline V gene data show CDR1 as MNHEY and CDR2 as SVGAGI. V lost 3 bases, J lost 12 bases, and 6 bases stayed unmatched. The CDR3 runs 12 residues. CDR3 nucleotides: TGTGCCAGCAGTTATGGGACAGGGCCGATGTACTTC. This translates into CASSYGTGPMYF.

The V and J genes are TRBV28 and TRBJ1-1; TRBD1 matches at 10 bases. Germline CDR1 is MDHEN and CDR2 is SYDVKM. The CDR3 length is 14 residues. Trimming at V came to 11 bases and at J to 5 bases, leaving 11 bases not matched to a gene. CDR3: CASRDRGSSTEAFF. The DNA of the CDR3 is TGTGCCTCCCGGGACAGGGGTTCGTCAACTGAAGCTTTCTTT.

This clone was seen once. The chain has TRBV5-4 and TRBJ2-7, with TRBD2 matching over 13 bases. The germline V gene has CDR1 SGHNT and CDR2 YYREEE (reference sequence). The CDR3 runs 15 residues. Trimming removed 4 bases from V and 7 bases from J; junction bases left unmatched: 8. CDR3: CASSGTSGRAWEQYF. For the CDR3, the DNA is TGTGCCAGCAGCGGCACTAGCGGGAGGGCATGGGAGCAGTACTTC. The full variable domain, with the rest looked up from reference TRBV5-4 and TRBJ2-7, is ETGVTQSPTHLIKTRGQQVTLRCSSQSGHNTVSWYQQALGQGPQFIFQYYREEENGRGNFPPRFSGLQFPNYSSELNVNALELDDSALYLCASSGTSGRAWEQYFGPGTRLTVT.

The chain links TRBV6-6 to TRBJ2-3; D possibly corresponds to TRBD1 (6 bases). V dropped 7 bases and J dropped 8 bases, with 19 bases sitting between them. The CDR3 runs 14 residues. CDR1 is MNHNY and CDR2 is SVGAGI in the germline V gene (reference sequence). The CDR3 nucleotides are TGTGCCAGCACTCCCAGTGTAGGGGGACGTACGCAGTATTTT. It encodes CASTPSVGGRTQYF.

This clone was detected once. V and J are TRBV9 and TRBJ1-5; D is unresolved. The germline V and J ends were trimmed by 0 bases and 7 bases, with 11 bases remaining between them. Germline CDR1 is SGDLS and CDR2 is YYNGEE. This CDR3 has 14 residues. The CDR3 loop reads CASSVGGVGQPQHF. Here the CDR3 DNA reads TGTGCCAGCAGCGTAGGCGGGGTCGGGCAGCCCCAGCATTTT.

This chain uses TRBV2 with TRBJ1-5; D is possibly TRBD1 (6 bases). From germline, CDR1 is SNHLY and CDR2 FYNNEI. The CDR3 has 15 amino acids. V was trimmed by 6 bases and J by 0 bases, leaving 12 bases between them. The CDR3 nucleotides read TGTGCCAGCAGCTGGGGACAAGATAGCAATCAGCCCCAGCATTTT. It codes for CASSWGQDSNQPQHF.

The chain joins TRBV30 to TRBJ1-2; possible D gene TRBD1, 6 bases. Per the germline V gene, CDR1 is GTSNPN and CDR2 is SVGIG (reference sequence). CDR3 length: 12 residues. V was shortened by 0 bases and J by 4 bases, with 6 bases between the two germline ends. The CDR3 DNA reads as TGTGCCTGGAGTGTGGACAGCTATGGCTACACCTTC. Translating it yields CAWSVDSYGYTF.

The V call is TRBV18, the J call TRBJ2-1; 9 bases are shared with TRBD2. CDR3 length: 16 amino acids. Germline assignment: CDR1 KGHSH and CDR2 LQKENI. V shed 1 base and J 4 bases; nucleotides not matched to a gene: 5. This chain's CDR3 is CASSPRATSGYNEQFF. CDR3 in DNA: TGTGCCAGCTCACCACGTGCGACTAGCGGATACAATGAGCAGTTCTTC.

This clone was observed a single time. The sample holds other DNA sequences that translate to the same CDR3. The chain couples TRBV11-3 to TRBJ2-3; tentatively, D is TRBD2 (5 bases). The CDR3 consists of 14 residues. The germline gives CDR1 SGHNT, CDR2 YENEEA. V dropped 3 bases and J dropped 2 bases, with 9 bases sitting between them. The CDR3 sequence is CASSFRGSTDTQYF. In DNA form, the CDR3 reads TGTGCCAGCAGCTTCCGGGGTTCCACAGATACGCAGTATTTT.

V is TRBV19 and J is TRBJ1-5; 7 bases are a match to TRBD1. CDR3 length equals 15 residues. Germline CDR1 and CDR2: LNHDA and SQIVND (reference sequence). Unmatched junction bases numbered 6, after V lost 5 bases and J lost 2 bases. CDR3 in DNA: TGTGCCAGTAGTCTCGACAGGGCCGGCAATCAGCCCCAGCATTTT. Residues: CASSLDRAGNQPQHF.

The CDR3 protein is CASSFGRMNTEAFF. Written as DNA, the CDR3 is TGCGCCAGCAGCTTTGGACGGATGAACACTGAAGCTTTCTTT. The chain links TRBV4-1 to TRBJ1-1, with unresolved D. Germline-derived CDR1 and CDR2 are MGHRA and YSYEKL. The CDR3 is 14 amino acids. The V gene lost 5 bases and the J gene lost 0 bases, with 10 bases spanning the gap.